This T cell receptor beta chain is drawn from a study of Ad26.COV2.S vaccination and SARS-CoV-2 variants. The protocol was immunoSEQ multiplex PCR, while the TCRdb copy is restricted to in-frame clones and leaves out a portion. The sample shows about 350,000 clones, around 83% of them seen only once. The treatment was: some 20 received Ad26.COV2.S at low or high dose, single or two shots; about five received placebo; per-sample allocation not given. Material that was analyzed had been drawn on day 63 after the first vaccine or placebo injection. Germline-derived CDR1 and CDR2 are MNHEY and SVGAGI. Trimming took 6 bases from V and 5 from J, leaving 14 bases between them. This CDR3 region has 14 residues.

The TCR was taken from a person aged 18 to 59 who received the Ad26.COV2.S COVID-19 vaccine or a placebo. This material consisted of peripheral blood, taken in a trial of Ad26.COV2.S vaccine versus placebo. The genes are TRBV6-5 and TRBJ1-5; tentative D call: TRBD1 (5 bases). The CDR3 region is CASRGTQGDQPQHF. In DNA, the CDR3 is TGTGCCAGCAGAGGAACCCAGGGAGATCAGCCCCAGCATTTT.